These T cell receptor beta chains were read from a single sample in a study of cytomegalovirus exposure and HLA in healthy donors. TCRdb keeps only in-frame clones here, not all; method: immunoSEQ multiplex PCR. The table shows 150,000 to 200,000 clones, with approximately 79% occurring only once. Material for sequencing was PBMCs. The receptors come from a middle-aged man in good health and CMV-seropositive. Both conserved end residues are part of each CDR3. D genes are given only for firm matches. Clone size, where shown, is once, few, many, or a class for clones that have expanded.

V gene	J gene	clone size	D gene	CDR3 DNA	CDR3 protein
TRBV18	TRBJ1-1	.	.	TGTGCCAGCTCACCGGGGCGGACCACTGAAGCTTTCTTT	CASSPGRTTEAFF
TRBV9	TRBJ2-1	few	TRBD2	TGTGCCAGCAGCGTAGAGGTCGGGACTAGCGCTTACAATGAGCAGTTCTTC	CASSVEVGTSAYNEQFF
TRBV12-5	TRBJ2-5	.	TRBD2	TGTGCTAGTGGTTTGGATACTAGCGGGAGAGAGACCCAGTACTTC	CASGLDTSGRETQYF
TRBV6-1	TRBJ1-5	.	TRBD1	TGTGCCAGCAGTGACAGGGACAGCAATCAGTCCCAGCATTTT	CASSDRDSNQSQHF
TRBV6-1	TRBJ2-7	.	.	TGTGCCAGTACTCCTTCCTACGAGCAGTACTTC	CASTPSYEQYF
TRBV11-2	TRBJ2-7	once	.	TGTGCCAGCAGCTTGCTGAGCTCCTACGAGCAGTACTTC	CASSLLSSYEQYF
TRBV5-1	TRBJ1-1	few	.	TGCGCCAGCAGCTTGGATGCTCGGGATGGGTATGAAGCTTTCTTT	CASSLDARDGYEAFF
TRBV2	TRBJ2-7	.	TRBD1	TGTGCCAGCAGGGGACAGGGTGCCCACGAGCAGTACTTC	CASRGQGAHEQYF
TRBV6-5	TRBJ2-1	.	TRBD1	TGTGCCAGCAGTAACGGGGGGACAGGGCACAATGAGCAGTTCTTC	CASSNGGTGHNEQFF
TRBV5-1	TRBJ2-1	.	.	TGCGCCAGCGCGAGGAGAACGGGAGATGAGCAGTTCTTC	CASARRTGDEQFF
TRBV9	TRBJ2-5	.	.	TGTGCCAGCAGCGTAGGGCCGACAGGAAAAGAGACCCAGTACTTC	CASSVGPTGKETQYF
TRBV7-9	TRBJ2-3	once	.	TGTGCCAGCACCCGGGGGGATACGCAGTATTTT	CASTRGDTQYF
TRBV27	TRBJ2-7	.	TRBD1	TGTGCCAGCAGTTTATCCGGACAGGGCCTATCCTACGAGCAGTACTTC	CASSLSGQGLSYEQYF
TRBV29-1	TRBJ2-5	.	TRBD1	TGCAGCGCCCTCAAGGGGGACAGGGTTGAGCAGTACTTC	CSALKGDRVEQYF
TRBV5-6	TRBJ1-2	.	.	TGTGCCAGCAGCTTGGGTGAGGTTTATGGCTACACCTTC	CASSLGEVYGYTF
TRBV28	TRBJ2-3	.	TRBD2	TGTGCCAGCAGTTTGGGACTAGCGGATCCGGGTGGCGATACGCAGTATTTT	CASSLGLADPGGDTQYF
TRBV28	TRBJ1-1	.	.	TGTGCCAGCAGTTTAGATGATCCCAGTGAAGCTTTCTTT	CASSLDDPSEAFF
TRBV5-6	TRBJ2-2	.	TRBD2	TGTGCCAGCACCCGGGGGGCCGGGGAGCTGTTTTTT	CASTRGAGELFF
TRBV2	TRBJ2-7	.	TRBD1	TGTGCCAGCAGTGAAAGTCGAGGGACAGTACCCTACGAGCAGTACTTC	CASSESRGTVPYEQYF
TRBV19	TRBJ2-5	.	.	TGTGCCAGTTCAGGGGGGCATAAGGAGACCCAGTACTTC	CASSGGHKETQYF
TRBV5-5	TRBJ1-1	.	TRBD1	TGTGCCAGCAGCTGGGGGACAGGGTACTCCACTGAAGCTTTCTTT	CASSWGTGYSTEAFF
TRBV6-6	TRBJ1-3	.	.	TGTGCCAGCACCCACTTCGAGGGGGTCTCTGGAAACACCATATATTTT	CASTHFEGVSGNTIYF
TRBV27	TRBJ2-6	.	TRBD2	TGTGCCAGCAGTTTACGGACTAGCGGGAGAGTTAGTGACCGGATTGGGGCCAACGTCCTGACTTTC	CASSLRTSGRVSDRIGANVLTF
TRBV19	TRBJ2-5	.	.	TGTGCCAGTAGGAGGGATACCGCACAAGAGACCCAGTACTTC	CASRRDTAQETQYF
TRBV27	TRBJ1-1	.	.	TGTGCCAGCAGTTTACAGGGGTGGGGGAACACTGAAGCTTTCTTT	CASSLQGWGNTEAFF
TRBV2	TRBJ1-5	.	TRBD1	TGTGCCAGCAGGGCAGGGACAGCCTATAGCAATCAGCCCCAGCATTTT	CASRAGTAYSNQPQHF
TRBV27	TRBJ2-1	.	.	TGTGCCAGCAGTTCTCTTCTTTGGAGCGCTGAGCAGTTCTTC	CASSSLLWSAEQFF
TRBV28	TRBJ1-2	.	.	TGTGCCAGCAGCCGTGGGGGACACACTTCCGATGGCTACACCTTC	CASSRGGHTSDGYTF
TRBV7-9	TRBJ1-2	once	TRBD1	TGTGCCAGCAGTATTGGACAGGGGAACTATGGCTACACCTTC	CASSIGQGNYGYTF
TRBV28	TRBJ1-1	.	TRBD1	TGTGCCAGCCATACGACAGGGGCGGTGAACACTGAAGCTTTCTTT	CASHTTGAVNTEAFF
TRBV25-1	TRBJ2-1	.	TRBD1	TGTGCCAGCAGTGGACAGGGGGCGATCAATGAGCAGTTCTTC	CASSGQGAINEQFF
TRBV2	TRBJ1-1	once	.	TGTGCCAGCAGTTTGACAGTAGGAACTGAAGCTTTCTTT	CASSLTVGTEAFF
TRBV5-1	TRBJ2-5	once	TRBD1	TGCGCCAGCAGCTTTTCGGGGCAGGGGGCCGCGGAGACCCAGTACTTC	CASSFSGQGAAETQYF
TRBV5-1	TRBJ1-2	.	.	TGCGCCAGCAGCTTGGCCGACAGCGCCAGGGGCTACACCTTC	CASSLADSARGYTF
TRBV7-3	TRBJ2-6	.	TRBD1	TGTGCCAGCAGCCCTCGAGGGGGACAGCTATCTGGGGCCAACGTCCTGACTTTC	CASSPRGGQLSGANVLTF
TRBV5-5	TRBJ2-2	.	.	TGTGCCAGCAGCCCACACAGGGAAGGGGTCGGGGAGCTGTTTTTT	CASSPHREGVGELFF
TRBV28	TRBJ1-2	few	.	TGTGCCAGCAGCCAGCAACCCCTCAGAGGCGTCCATGGCTACACCTTC	CASSQQPLRGVHGYTF
TRBV9	TRBJ2-7	.	.	TGTGCCAGCAGCGATAGACCTCGGGGGGAGCAGTACTTC	CASSDRPRGEQYF
TRBV29-1	TRBJ2-3	.	TRBD1	TGCAGCGTGGCTCCGGGACAGGGGAAAGATACGCAGTATTTT	CSVAPGQGKDTQYF
TRBV29-1	TRBJ2-3	.	TRBD2	TGCAGCGTTGAGAGGGGGACTAGCGGAACAGATACGCAGTATTTT	CSVERGTSGTDTQYF
TRBV7-2	TRBJ2-3	.	.	TGTGCCAGCAGCTTATTCATGCCGGGAACAGATACGCAGTATTTT	CASSLFMPGTDTQYF
TRBV28	TRBJ2-3	.	.	TGTGCCAGCAGCTCAGTTTTAGATACGCAGTATTTT	CASSSVLDTQYF
TRBV27	TRBJ2-3	.	TRBD2	TGTGCCAGCAGCCTCGGACTAGGTTCATCAACGCAGTATTTT	CASSLGLGSSTQYF
TRBV7-9	TRBJ2-1	.	TRBD2	TGTGCCAGCGGACCCGGGACTAGCCGAAAGGAGCAGTTCTTC	CASGPGTSRKEQFF
TRBV28	TRBJ2-1	.	TRBD2	TGTGCCAGCAGTTCCCCTTGGAGCGGGAGGGCCTATTACAATGAGCAGTTCTTC	CASSSPWSGRAYYNEQFF
TRBV28	TRBJ1-5	few	.	TGTGCCAGCAGTTTGTCACAGGGACGTCAGCCCCAGCATTTT	CASSLSQGRQPQHF
TRBV4-2	TRBJ2-3	.	TRBD2	TGTGCCAGCAGCCAAGACGGACTAGCGGGGTCGGGCACAGATACGCAGTATTTT	CASSQDGLAGSGTDTQYF
TRBV6-5	TRBJ2-7	.	TRBD2	TGTGCCAGCAGCCACCGGGAGGCTCCATACGAGCAGTACTTC	CASSHREAPYEQYF
TRBV2	TRBJ2-5	.	TRBD2	TGTGCCAGCAGTCCGGGACTAGCGTTTGAGACCCAGTACTTC	CASSPGLAFETQYF
TRBV18	TRBJ2-7	.	TRBD1	TGTGCCAGCTCACCTACGAGACAGGGGGCTCTCGAGCAGTACTTC	CASSPTRQGALEQYF